This TCR beta chain is drawn from a study of blood T cell repertoires in COVID-19. Study background: Samples came from the United States, Italy and Spain, spanning acute and convalescent COVID-19. PBMCs, B-cell-depleted T cells, or T cells provided the cDNA or gDNA that made up the material.

The CDR3 runs to 15 residues. In germline, CDR1 is SGHTA, CDR2 FQGTGA. The V end lost 5 bases, the J end lost 0 bases, and 11 bases lay between the germline ends. Per the study methods: Amplification with reference gene primers provided the estimates of nucleated cell counts. Libraries were prepared by immunoSEQ multiplex PCR; TCRdb keeps only in-frame clonotypes and omits some of them. From that table come the V and J calls and clone size; the DNA was used to work out D and trimming. The sample lists around 110,000 clones; around four fifths were seen once. The chain couples TRBV7-3 to TRBJ2-1; possible D gene TRBD2, 5 bases. The specimen sequenced was peripheral blood. The clonotype originates from a man aged 25 to 45 with acute or convalescent COVID-19. The CDR3 reads CASSREGSSYNEQFF. CDR3 nucleotide sequence: TGTGCCAGCAGCCGTGAAGGGAGCTCCTACAATGAGCAGTTCTTC.